These 7 T cell receptor beta chains were sequenced from one sample in a study of shared clonotypes between healthy human individuals. The protocol was immunoSEQ multiplex PCR, while the TCRdb copy is restricted to in-frame clones and leaves out a portion. This sample has some 660,000 clones; less than 80% occur once, and the top ten carry under 2%. Sequenced material: memory CD4+ T cells sorted from blood. Indicated subset: CD45RA-negative fraction. The receptors shown here come from a woman younger than 45 in good health.

This clone has just one count. The chain employs TRBV4-2 and TRBJ2-6; 10 nucleotides agree with TRBD1. J lost 1 base, V lost 4 bases, and 7 bases had no gene match. The CDR3 loop spans 18 amino acids. CDR1 is LGHNA, CDR2 YNFKEQ, per germline. Here the CDR3 reads CASSRVGQGNSGANVLTF. As DNA, the CDR3 is TGTGCCAGCAGCCGAGTGGGACAGGGGAATTCTGGGGCCAACGTCCTGACTTTC.

The V and J genes are TRBV14 and TRBJ1-4, with a weak D call TRBD1 (5 bases). This CDR3 is built from 15 residues. CDR1 and CDR2 from the germline V gene are SGHDN and FVKESK. V was shortened by 5 bases and J by 7 bases, with 17 bases between the two germline ends. CDR3 bases: TGTGCCAGCAGCGATTTAAGCCGGGGCTCTGAAAAACTGTTTTTT. It specifies CASSDLSRGSEKLFF.

CDR3 bases: TGTGCCAGCCGGGCAGGTGTAGGGGCTTTCTTT. Amino acids: CASRAGVGAFF. The chain couples TRBV28 to TRBJ1-1; no definite D call. Germline CDR1 is MDHEN and CDR2 is SYDVKM. The CDR3 consists of 11 residues. V was cut by 8 bases and J by 11 bases, with 15 bases left in between. The entire variable domain, with the rest obtained from reference TRBV28 and TRBJ1-1, is as follows: DVKVTQSSRYLVKRTGEKVFLECVQDMDHENMFWYRQDPGLGLRLIYFSYDVKMKEKGDIPEGYSVSREKKERFSLILESASTNQTSMYLCASRAGVGAFFGQGTRLTVV.

The chain combines TRBV19 with TRBJ2-5; TRBD1 is a possible D gene (6 bases). Germline lookup yields CDR1 LNHDA and CDR2 SQIVND (reference sequence). V was cut by 5 bases and J by 7 bases, with 17 bases left in between. The CDR3 extends over 14 amino acids. CDR3 amino acids: CASSPKNRVGTQYF. CDR3 nucleotides: TGTGCCAGTAGTCCAAAGAACAGGGTTGGGACCCAGTACTTC.

This chain links TRBV5-4 with TRBJ2-7; D gene uncertain. Trimming removed 2 bases from V and 3 bases from J, with 12 bases in between. Germline V gene data show CDR1 as SGHNT and CDR2 as YYREEE (reference sequence). The CDR3 spans 14 residues. CDR3 protein: CASSFGAGGYEQYF. The CDR3 DNA reads TGTGCCAGCAGCTTCGGTGCTGGTGGCTACGAGCAGTACTTC.

The chain recombines TRBV30 with TRBJ2-3; 7 positions agree with TRBD1. Germline CDR1 is GTSNPN and CDR2 is SVGIG (reference sequence). The trim removed 1 base at V and 2 bases at J, leaving 9 bases unmatched. This CDR3 is built from 16 residues. Here the CDR3 reads CAWSASGTDYTDTQYF. The CDR3 DNA follows: TGTGCCTGGAGTGCCTCCGGGACAGACTACACAGATACGCAGTATTTT.

This clone was counted between two and nine times. The chain is built from TRBV30 and TRBJ2-2; maybe TRBD2 (6 bases). CDR1 is GTSNPN and CDR2 is SVGIG in the germline V gene (reference sequence). This CDR3 region has 13 residues. V was cut by 4 bases and J by 0 bases, with 6 bases left in between. DNA of the CDR3: TGTGCCTGGACTAGCGCGAACACCGGGGAGCTGTTTTTT. Translation gives CAWTSANTGELFF.